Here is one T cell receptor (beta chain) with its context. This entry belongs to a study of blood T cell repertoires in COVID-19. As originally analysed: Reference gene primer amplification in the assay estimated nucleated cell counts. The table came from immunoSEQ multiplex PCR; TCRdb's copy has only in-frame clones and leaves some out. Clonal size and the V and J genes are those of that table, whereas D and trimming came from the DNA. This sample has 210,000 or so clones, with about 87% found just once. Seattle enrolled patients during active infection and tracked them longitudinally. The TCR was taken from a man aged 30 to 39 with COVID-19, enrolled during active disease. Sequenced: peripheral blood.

The CDR3 region is CATSSFGQGANRVSYNEQFF. The CDR3, as DNA: TGTGCCACCAGCAGTTTCGGACAGGGGGCAAATAGGGTCTCCTACAATGAGCAGTTCTTC. V and J are TRBV15 and TRBJ2-1, with 11 positions matching TRBD1. Germline assignment: CDR1 LNHNV and CDR2 YYDKDF (reference sequence). The CDR3 is made up of 20 amino acids. Unmatched junction bases numbered 13, after V lost 3 bases and J lost 0 bases.